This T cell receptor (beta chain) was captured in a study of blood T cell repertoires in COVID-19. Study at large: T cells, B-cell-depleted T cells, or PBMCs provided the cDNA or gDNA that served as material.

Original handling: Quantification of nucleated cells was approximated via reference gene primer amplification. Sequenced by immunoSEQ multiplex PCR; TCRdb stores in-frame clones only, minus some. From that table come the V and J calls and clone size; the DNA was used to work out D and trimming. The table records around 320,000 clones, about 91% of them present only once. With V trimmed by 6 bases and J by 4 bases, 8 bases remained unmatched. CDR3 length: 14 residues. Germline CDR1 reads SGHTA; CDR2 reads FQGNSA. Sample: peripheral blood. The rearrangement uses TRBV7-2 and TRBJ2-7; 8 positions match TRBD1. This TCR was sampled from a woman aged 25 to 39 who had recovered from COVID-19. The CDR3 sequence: CASSRQGTLYEQYF. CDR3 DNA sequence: TGTGCCAGCAGTCGACAGGGGACACTTTACGAGCAGTACTTC.